The rows below give T cell receptor beta chains drawn from one sample of a study of OX40 agonist ivuxolimab in advanced cancers. Assay: immunoSEQ multiplex PCR; the TCRdb copy retains only in-frame clones and omits some. The profile shows around 72,000 clones, 85% to 90% of them singletons. Sequencing used CD4+ or CD8+ T cells sorted from blood, obtained in a trial of the OX40 agonist ivuxolimab. These receptor sequences come from an adult with an advanced solid tumor such as melanoma, head and neck, liver or kidney cancer. The conserved cysteine and the conserved F or W are not part of the CDR3 here.

CDR3aa | len | j_gene | v_gene
ASSLEVTSGEQY | 12 | TRBJ2-7 | TRBV5-1
ASDGGSSYNEQF | 12 | TRBJ2-1 | TRBV9
ASSSVEENTGELF | 13 | TRBJ2-2 | TRBV27
ASSQRTRGTDTQY | 13 | TRBJ2-3 | TRBV4-1
ASSLVDREAF | 10 | TRBJ1-1 | TRBV5-4
AISDLRTGGTEAF | 13 | TRBJ1-1 | TRBV10-3
ASSHPRGPYSNQPQH | 15 | TRBJ1-5 | TRBV23-1
ASRKLAGEYNEQF | 13 | TRBJ2-1 | TRBV6-5
ASSRGSEAF | 9 | TRBJ1-1 | TRBV5-1
ASSLRMRTAKSSYEQY | 16 | NA | TRBV5-1
ASSRTGLHEKLF | 12 | TRBJ1-4 | TRBV6-5
AISPDGNSPLH | 11 | TRBJ1-6 | TRBV10-3
ASSEAPQSLYEQY | 13 | TRBJ2-7 | TRBV6-1
ASSPSGGPGEQY | 12 | TRBJ2-7 | TRBV11-2
ASSLPRGEQF | 10 | TRBJ2-1 | TRBV7-3
ASSFRRAPEETQY | 13 | TRBJ2-5 | TRBV7-6
ASSPRGGLAGYNEQF | 15 | TRBJ2-1 | TRBV13
ASYRSGTGWGEQY | 13 | TRBJ2-5 | TRBV2
ASSQTGSAYTQY | 12 | TRBJ2-3 | TRBV5-8
ASSLGGEAYEQY | 12 | TRBJ2-7 | TRBV5-1
ASSLYDGYT | 9 | TRBJ1-2 | TRBV5-1
ASSPVDQPQH | 10 | TRBJ1-5 | TRBV18
ATSREEVPRRQY | 12 | TRBJ2-7 | TRBV15
ASSLPDSHKDYEQY | 14 | TRBJ2-7 | TRBV23-1
AISVLLGEQY | 10 | TRBJ2-7 | TRBV10-3
ASSLAKGGQGLSNQPQH | 17 | TRBJ1-5 | TRBV5-1
ASSSGHRGVVATQY | 14 | TRBJ2-5 | TRBV7-2
ASRSGGAGSPLH | 12 | TRBJ1-6 | TRBV2
ASSSLGADTQY | 11 | TRBJ2-3 | TRBV7-9
ASRPLDRGRNQPQH | 14 | TRBJ1-5 | TRBV19
ASIMSPGETQY | 11 | TRBJ2-5 | TRBV5-1
ASSLGTGAYT | 10 | TRBJ1-2 | TRBV7-9
ASSPPGYGANVLT | 13 | TRBJ2-6 | TRBV11-2
ASSLGGQGRSGANVLT | 16 | TRBJ2-6 | TRBV11-3
ASSETRLRNTEAF | 13 | TRBJ1-1 | TRBV2
ASSLVQGAGEKLF | 13 | TRBJ1-4 | TRBV18
ASSLGAGTGVADTQY | 15 | TRBJ2-3 | TRBV7-9
ASSDPRTGNEKLF | 13 | TRBJ1-4 | TRBV6-1
ASRAGRPTDTQY | 12 | TRBJ2-3 | TRBV19
ASSLKVSTDTQY | 12 | TRBJ2-3 | TRBV13
ASKVAGNTDTQY | 12 | TRBJ2-3 | TRBV2
ASGQPLYEQY | 10 | TRBJ2-7 | TRBV6-5
ASSPWTSEASYTQY | 14 | TRBJ2-3 | TRBV7-9
ASSLVGTGVETQY | 13 | TRBJ2-5 | TRBV7-9